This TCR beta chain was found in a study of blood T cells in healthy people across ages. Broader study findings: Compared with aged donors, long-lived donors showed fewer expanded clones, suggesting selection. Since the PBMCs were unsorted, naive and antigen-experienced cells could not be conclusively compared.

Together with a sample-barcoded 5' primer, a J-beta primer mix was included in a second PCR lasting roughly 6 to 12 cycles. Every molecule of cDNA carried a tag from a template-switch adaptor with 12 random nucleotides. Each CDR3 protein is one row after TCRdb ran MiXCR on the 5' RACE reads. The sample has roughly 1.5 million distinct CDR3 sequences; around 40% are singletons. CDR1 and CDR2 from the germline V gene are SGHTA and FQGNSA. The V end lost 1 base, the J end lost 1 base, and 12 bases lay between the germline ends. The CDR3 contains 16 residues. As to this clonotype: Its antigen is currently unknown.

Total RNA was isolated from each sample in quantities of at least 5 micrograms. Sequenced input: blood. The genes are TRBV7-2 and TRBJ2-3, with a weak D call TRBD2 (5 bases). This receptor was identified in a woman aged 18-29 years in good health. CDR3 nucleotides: TGTGCCAGCAGCTTAGGAGGGAGCTTTCGCACAGATACGCAGTATTTT. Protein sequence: CASSLGGSFRTDTQYF.